Presented here are 29 T cell receptor beta chains from one specimen sequenced in a study of T cell changes during pregnancy in multiple sclerosis. Here immunoSEQ multiplex PCR was the method, and the copy in TCRdb shows in-frame clones only, minus some. Of under 55,000 clones in the sample, roughly 95% were seen once. The sample in question was CD4+ T cells from peripheral blood mononuclear cells, obtained in the third trimester of pregnancy. These receptor sequences come from a female donor with multiple sclerosis, enrolled in a pregnancy study.

The gene calls are TRBV19 and TRBJ1-2, with 9 bases matching TRBD1. Looked up from germline, CDR1 is LNHDA and CDR2 is SQIVND (reference sequence). The junction had 13 bases not matched to a gene; V was cut back by 7 bases and J by 4 bases. This CDR3 has 16 amino acids. CDR3 protein: CASTRGTGSAFYGYTF. Written as DNA, the CDR3 is TGTGCCAGTACACGTGGGACAGGGAGCGCATTCTATGGCTACACCTTC.

The V gene is TRBV4-1, the J gene TRBJ2-4; D gene ambiguous. V dropped 0 bases and J dropped 9 bases, with 6 bases sitting between them. Germline-derived CDR1 and CDR2 are MGHRA and YSYEKL. The CDR3 length is 12 residues. The CDR3 nucleotides read TGCGCCAGCAGCCAAGATGGCGGCATTCAGTACTTC. This encodes CASSQDGGIQYF.

The rearrangement joins TRBV7-2 to TRBJ2-2, with D perhaps TRBD1 (6 bases). The CDR3 sequence is 15 residues long. The germline gives CDR1 SGHTA, CDR2 FQGNSA. V gave up 7 bases and J gave up 6 bases, with 18 bases separating them. The CDR3 nucleotides read TGTGCCAGCACCTCAAGGGGGAGTGTATCCGGGGAGCTGTTTTTT. This encodes CASTSRGSVSGELFF.

The chain employs TRBV2 and TRBJ2-5; TRBD1 matches at 10 bases. The CDR3 runs 15 residues. The V and J ends lost 6 bases and 5 bases, in that order; junction bases with no gene match: 9. Germline CDR1 is SNHLY and CDR2 is FYNNEI. The CDR3 nucleotides read TGTGCCAGCAGGAGGGACAGGGGCGTGATGGAGACCCAGTACTTC. The encoded protein is CASRRDRGVMETQYF.

The chain employs TRBV7-8 and TRBJ2-7; 10 bases are shared with TRBD2. The CDR3 covers 14 residues. Losses at the gene ends were 2 bases for V and 6 bases for J; bases not matched to a gene: 4. Germline-derived CDR1 and CDR2 are SGHVS and FQNEAQ. The CDR3 DNA sequence: TGTGCCAGCAGCTTACTAGCGGGAGCGTCCGAGCAGTACTTC. It yields the protein CASSLLAGASEQYF.

V and J are TRBV19 and TRBJ1-1, with 9 bases lining up with TRBD1. This CDR3 contains 16 residues. Germline CDR1 and CDR2: LNHDA and SQIVND (reference sequence). J was trimmed by 1 base and V by 6 bases; bases with no gene match: 9. The CDR3 is CASSTGTGRRNTEAFF. The CDR3 DNA sequence: TGTGCCAGTAGCACCGGGACAGGGAGAAGGAACACTGAAGCTTTCTTT.

This sequence joins TRBV28 and TRBJ1-1, with unresolved D. The CDR3 is made up of 15 amino acids. The germline CDR1 and CDR2 sequences are MDHEN and SYDVKM. V shed 1 base and J shed 1 base, with 10 bases lying between them. The CDR3 loop is CASSLFYGENTEAFF. CDR3 in DNA: TGTGCCAGCAGTTTATTCTACGGAGAGAACACTGAAGCTTTCTTT.

V gene TRBV6-6 combines with J gene TRBJ2-1; 11 nucleotides line up with TRBD2. Germline CDR1 reads MNHNY; CDR2 reads SVGAGI (reference sequence). This CDR3 spans 14 amino acids. V gave up 10 bases and J gave up 5 bases; unmatched junction bases: 7. CDR3 in DNA: TGTGCCACCTCGGGGACTAGCGGAAACAATGAGCAGTTCTTC. Residues: CATSGTSGNNEQFF.

The chain joins TRBV5-6 to TRBJ2-2; 15 nucleotides line up with TRBD2. V was clipped by 4 bases and J by 1 base; unmatched bases: 5. The V gene's germline CDR1 is SGHDT and CDR2 YYEEEE. CDR3 length equals 18 residues. CDR3 protein: CASSPPGLAGGNTGELFF. In nucleotides, the CDR3 is TGTGCCAGCAGCCCACCGGGACTAGCGGGGGGGAACACCGGGGAGCTGTTTTTT.

This chain links TRBV15 with TRBJ2-7, with 9 bases that match TRBD1. Germline lookup yields CDR1 LNHNV and CDR2 YYDKDF (reference sequence). V lost 1 base and J lost 5; bases outside the gene matches: 9. CDR3 size: 16 residues. CDR3: CATSRVTGTGSNEQYF. The CDR3 DNA sequence: TGTGCCACCAGCAGAGTCACCGGGACAGGGAGTAACGAGCAGTACTTC. The whole variable domain, remainder taken from reference TRBV15 and TRBJ2-7, is DAMVIQNPRYQVTQFGKPVTLSCSQTLNHNVMYWYQQKSSQAPKLLFHYYDKDFNNEADTPDNFQSRRPNTSFCFLDIRSPGLGDTAMYLCATSRVTGTGSNEQYFGPGTRLTVT.

By share, this clone counts as medium-sized. The chain joins TRBV5-4 to TRBJ1-1, with unresolved D. This CDR3 has 14 amino acids. The germline V gene has CDR1 SGHNT and CDR2 YYREEE (reference sequence). V was clipped by 3 bases and J by 0 bases, with 9 bases between them. The CDR3 DNA follows: TGTGCCAGCAGCTCCCCGGGATTGAACACTGAAGCTTTCTTT. Protein sequence: CASSSPGLNTEAFF.

Only one count was recorded for this clone. The CDR3 region is CASSLDRNTIYF. The CDR3 DNA reads TGTGCCAGCAGCTTAGACCGGAACACCATATATTTT. The chain recombines TRBV13 with TRBJ1-3; D unclear. The ends were cut back, 1 base at V and 7 bases at J, with 5 bases in the middle. Germline V gene lookup returns CDR1 PRHDT and CDR2 FYEKMQ (reference sequence). The CDR3 extends over 12 amino acids.

This clone was detected only once. The CDR3 region has the DNA TGTGCCAGTAGTCCCCCTTCTCGACTAGCGGGGTTCACAGATACGCAGTATTTT. It yields the protein CASSPPSRLAGFTDTQYF. V and J are TRBV19 and TRBJ2-3, with 11 bases aligning to TRBD2. This CDR3 contains 18 residues. The J segment lost 2 bases and the V segment lost 5 bases, leaving 12 bases of the junction unmatched. Germline assignment: CDR1 LNHDA and CDR2 SQIVND (reference sequence).

The V call is TRBV28, the J call TRBJ2-2; 7 bases match TRBD1. The CDR3 length is 21 residues. Germline CDR1 reads MDHEN; CDR2 reads SYDVKM. Trimming cost V 6 bases and J 0 bases; bases outside gene matches: 22. This chain's CDR3 is CASRRLRDRTTTVTNTGELFF. As DNA, the CDR3 is TGTGCCAGCAGGCGCCTCCGGGACAGAACCACGACCGTTACGAACACCGGGGAGCTGTTTTTT.

The chain is built from TRBV21-1 and TRBJ1-2. TRBV21-1 is designated a pseudogene. This CDR3 is 16 amino acids long. CDR3 bases: TGTGCCAGCAGCAACCCATTACCGGGAACGGACTATGGCTACACCTTC. It codes for CASSNPLPGTDYGYTF.

This rearrangement joins TRBV30 to TRBJ1-6; 8 bases match TRBD1. The CDR3 consists of 18 residues. V was pared by 1 base and J by 0 bases, with 8 bases of the junction left unmatched. Germline loops: CDR1 GTSNPN, CDR2 SVGIG (reference sequence). The CDR3 DNA is TGTGCCTGGAGTGCCCGGACAGGGCCGAGCTCCTATAATTCACCCCTCCACTTT. It specifies CAWSARTGPSSYNSPLHF.

The chain links TRBV7-3 to TRBJ2-3, with D possibly being TRBD2 (6 bases). The CDR3 consists of 13 residues. The V gene lost 5 bases and the J gene lost 6 bases, with 12 bases spanning the gap. Germline CDR1 is SGHTA and CDR2 is FQGTGA. DNA for the CDR3: TGTGCCAGCAGCCCTGGGGGGAGGGATACGCAGTATTTT. Its translation: CASSPGGRDTQYF.

V usage is TRBV5-1 and J usage is TRBJ1-5; D call uncertain. Germline CDR1 and CDR2: SGHRS and YFSETQ. The ends were cut back, 0 bases at V and 0 bases at J, with 7 bases in the middle. This CDR3 spans 15 amino acids. The CDR3 DNA reads as TGCGCCAGCAGCTTGGACGGGTTTAGCAATCAGCCCCAGCATTTT. Its protein product is CASSLDGFSNQPQHF.

V and J are TRBV19 and TRBJ1-6, with 7 bases aligning to TRBD1. Losses at the gene ends were 6 bases for V and 7 bases for J; bases not matched to a gene: 9. Germline V gene data show CDR1 as LNHDA and CDR2 as SQIVND (reference sequence). This CDR3 has 15 amino acids. CDR3 in DNA: TGTGCCAGTAGCAACTGGGACAGATCAAATTCACCCCTCCACTTT. Translated: CASSNWDRSNSPLHF.

V is TRBV18 and J is TRBJ2-7; TRBD1 might be the D (5 bases). CDR3 length: 14 residues. Trimming removed 3 bases from V and 0 bases from J, with 9 bases in between. Germline V gives CDR1 KGHSH, CDR2 LQKENI. The chain's CDR3 is CASSPGQLSYEQYF. CDR3 DNA: TGTGCCAGCTCACCGGGGCAGCTCTCCTACGAGCAGTACTTC.

The rearrangement uses TRBV30 and TRBJ2-5; possibly TRBD2 for D (5 bases). The CDR3 is made up of 13 amino acids. The ends were cut back, 4 bases at V and 7 bases at J, with 16 bases in the middle. Germline V CDR1 and CDR2: GTSNPN, SVGIG (reference sequence). CDR3: CAWTSLAYGTQYF. The DNA of the CDR3 is TGTGCCTGGACTAGCCTAGCCTATGGGACCCAGTACTTC.

This chain links TRBV4-1 with TRBJ1-1; 8 positions match TRBD1. The germline gives CDR1 MGHRA, CDR2 YSYEKL. With 2 bases clipped from V and 5 bases from J, the junction kept 10 bases outside the gene matches. CDR3 length: 16 residues. The CDR3 here is CASSQPKTGVRTEAFF. The DNA of the CDR3 is TGCGCCAGCAGCCAACCAAAGACAGGGGTACGGACTGAAGCTTTCTTT.

CDR3 amino acids: CASSLGSGRYAYEQYF. CDR3 nucleotide sequence: TGTGCCAGCAGTTTAGGTAGCGGGAGGTATGCCTACGAGCAGTACTTC. The chain joins TRBV27 to TRBJ2-7, with TRBD2 matching 10 bases. Unmatched junction bases numbered 6, after V lost 2 bases and J lost 2 bases. There are 16 residues in the CDR3. CDR1 is MNHEY, CDR2 SMNVEV, per germline (reference sequence).

The chain joins TRBV11-1 to TRBJ2-5; D might be TRBD1 (5 bases). From germline, CDR1 is SGHAT and CDR2 FQDESV (reference sequence). This CDR3 spans 15 amino acids. Trimming cost V 1 base and J 1 base, with 10 bases left between them. This CDR3 reads CASSLVMQGQETQYF. The CDR3 nucleotides read TGTGCCAGCAGCTTAGTTATGCAGGGCCAAGAGACCCAGTACTTC. Variable domain in full (rest from reference TRBV11-1 and TRBJ2-5): EAEVAQSPRYKITEKSQAVAFWCDPISGHATLYWYRQILGQGPELLVQFQDESVVDDSQLPKDRFSAERLKGVDSTLKIQPAELGDSAMYLCASSLVMQGQETQYFGPGTRLLVL.

The chain combines TRBV6-1 with TRBJ2-2; TRBD1 agrees at 9 bases. Germline V gives CDR1 MNHNS, CDR2 SASEGT. The V gene end was trimmed by 9 bases and the J gene end by 3 bases; junction bases not matched to a gene: 8. The length of the CDR3 is 15 residues. The DNA for the CDR3 is TGTGCCAGTAAGCCGGGACAGGGATACACCGGGGAGCTGTTTTTT. Translated, it gives CASKPGQGYTGELFF.

This clone was seen just once. The rearrangement joins TRBV5-4 to TRBJ2-7, with 10 bases aligning to TRBD2. The V gene end was trimmed by 4 bases and the J gene end by 3 bases; junction bases not matched to a gene: 7. Germline CDR1 reads SGHNT; CDR2 reads YYREEE (reference sequence). The CDR3 spans 15 residues. The CDR3 DNA reads TGTGCCAGCAGCCCGGGCGGGACTAGCGTCTACGAGCAGTACTTC. As protein: CASSPGGTSVYEQYF. The full variable domain, rest sourced from reference TRBV5-4 and TRBJ2-7, is ETGVTQSPTHLIKTRGQQVTLRCSSQSGHNTVSWYQQALGQGPQFIFQYYREEENGRGNFPPRFSGLQFPNYSSELNVNALELDDSALYLCASSPGGTSVYEQYFGPGTRLTVT.

The chain joins TRBV7-9 to TRBJ1-6; D is perhaps TRBD1 (5 bases). Germline CDR1 SEHNR, CDR2 FQNEAQ (reference sequence). Trimming shortened V by 11 bases and J by 7 bases, and 15 bases separated the two germline ends. This CDR3 comprises 13 residues. This chain's CDR3 is CAGITGGNSPLHF. The DNA of the CDR3 is TGTGCCGGCATAACAGGCGGAAATTCACCCCTCCACTTT.

The rearrangement uses TRBV5-5 and TRBJ2-3; TRBD2 matches at 11 bases. The CDR3 contains 19 residues. J lost 3 bases, V lost 2 bases, and 14 bases had no gene match. Germline CDR1 SGHKS, CDR2 YYEKEE (reference sequence). The CDR3 DNA reads as TGTGCCAGCAGCTTAGTCTTAGCGGGGGGGCCGTCTCGGACAGATACGCAGTATTTT. Protein product: CASSLVLAGGPSRTDTQYF.

V and J are TRBV5-1 and TRBJ2-3; TRBD2 matches 10 bases. The CDR3 has 19 amino acids. Germline CDR1 and CDR2: SGHRS and YFSETQ. J gave up 1 base and V 0 bases, and 11 bases lay outside the gene matches. The CDR3 DNA follows: TGCGCCAGCAGCTTGGGCCCCAGCGGGGGGGCCGGTGGCACAGATACGCAGTATTTT. Translating gives CASSLGPSGGAGGTDTQYF.